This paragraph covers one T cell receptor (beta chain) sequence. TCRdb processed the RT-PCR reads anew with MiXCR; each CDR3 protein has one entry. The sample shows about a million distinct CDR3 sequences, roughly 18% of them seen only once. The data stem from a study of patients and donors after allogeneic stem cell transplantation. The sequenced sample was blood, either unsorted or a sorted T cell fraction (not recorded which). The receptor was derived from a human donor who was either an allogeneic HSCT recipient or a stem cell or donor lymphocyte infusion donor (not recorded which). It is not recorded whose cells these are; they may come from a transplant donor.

This CDR3 is CAWSHYTDGELFF. The CDR3 coding sequence is TGTGCCTGGAGTCATTACACTGACGGGGAGCTGTTTTTT. This chain connects TRBV30 to TRBJ2-2; no clear D. V was shortened by 2 bases and J by 7 bases, with 11 bases between the two germline ends. In germline, CDR1 is GTSNPN, CDR2 SVGIG (reference sequence). The CDR3 consists of 13 residues.